The clone carrying this T cell receptor beta chain is categorized as medium-sized. The CDR3 sequence is 13 residues long. V trimming: 5 bases; J trimming: 3 bases; junction bases outside the gene matches: 1. The sample belongs to a study of sequential checkpoint blockade in melanoma. Across the whole study: Each arm's sequence ended with maintenance nivolumab.

Treatment denoted: randomized to nivolumab then ipilimumab (arm A) or the reverse (arm B). Profiled with immunoSEQ multiplex PCR; TCRdb holds only in-frame clones, not every one. The sample has about 1,600 clones, roughly a quarter seen once; the top ten hold 8%. Sequences were derived from tumor tissue (inferred from file names), sampled from a patient given nivolumab and ipilimumab in sequence. The receptor comes from a human donor with melanoma. The rearrangement uses TRBV7-1 and TRBJ2-7; 10 nucleotides match TRBD1. TRBV7-1 is noted as an ORF with a role that remains uncertain. The DNA for the CDR3 is TGTGCCAGCAGCAGGGACAGGGGCTACGAGCAGTACTTC. Translation gives CASSRDRGYEQYF.